Listed below are T cell receptor beta chains from one sample, sequenced in a study of blood T cell repertoires in COVID-19. The assay was immunoSEQ multiplex PCR, and TCRdb's table has in-frame clones only and misses some. The table lists under 100,000 clones, 89% of them singletons. The sequenced material came from peripheral blood. Source of these receptors: a woman aged 70-85 years with acute or convalescent COVID-19. Each CDR3 is given with its conserved first and last residue. A D gene is named only where the DNA matches it firmly. Part of the rows lack a size; the others show once, few, many or a class for expanded clones.

v_gene: TRBV18
abundance: .
d_gene: TRBD1
j_gene: TRBJ2-2
CDR3aa: CASSSQGAMGTGELFF
CDR3nt: TGTGCCAGCTCATCCCAGGGGGCGATGGGCACCGGGGAGCTGTTTTTT

v_gene: TRBV6-1
abundance: .
d_gene: .
j_gene: TRBJ2-3
CDR3aa: CASSEQIPDTQYF
CDR3nt: TGTGCCAGCAGTGAACAGATCCCGGATACGCAGTATTTT

v_gene: TRBV2
abundance: .
d_gene: .
j_gene: TRBJ1-5
CDR3aa: CASRGAVLGQPQHF
CDR3nt: TGTGCCAGCAGGGGGGCGGTTCTCGGTCAGCCCCAGCATTTT

v_gene: TRBV5-1
abundance: .
d_gene: TRBD1
j_gene: TRBJ2-1
CDR3aa: CASSLEGAAYNEQFF
CDR3nt: TGCGCCAGCAGCTTGGAGGGGGCTGCCTACAATGAGCAGTTCTTC

v_gene: TRBV19
abundance: .
d_gene: .
j_gene: TRBJ1-2
CDR3aa: CASTRASYGYTF
CDR3nt: TGTGCCAGTACCCGCGCGAGCTATGGCTACACCTTC

v_gene: TRBV7-6
abundance: once
d_gene: TRBD1
j_gene: TRBJ1-5
CDR3aa: CASSLGTGNQPQHF
CDR3nt: TGTGCCAGCAGCCTCGGGACAGGGAATCAGCCCCAGCATTTT

v_gene: TRBV30
abundance: .
d_gene: .
j_gene: TRBJ2-3
CDR3aa: CAWSDWAVTDTQYF
CDR3nt: TGTGCCTGGAGTGACTGGGCAGTCACAGATACGCAGTATTTT

v_gene: TRBV19
abundance: .
d_gene: .
j_gene: TRBJ2-5
CDR3aa: CASSKWQAISAQETQYF
CDR3nt: TGTGCCAGTAGTAAGTGGCAGGCCATATCGGCCCAAGAGACCCAGTACTTC

v_gene: TRBV19
abundance: .
d_gene: TRBD1
j_gene: TRBJ1-1
CDR3aa: CASSLGQGALHEAFF
CDR3nt: TGTGCCAGTAGCCTGGGACAGGGGGCCCTCCATGAAGCTTTCTTT

v_gene: TRBV3-1/TRBV3-2
abundance: .
d_gene: .
j_gene: TRBJ2-5
CDR3aa: CASSHGQGQETQYF
CDR3nt: TGTGCCAGCAGCCATGGTCAGGGGCAAGAGACCCAGTACTTC

v_gene: TRBV6-1
abundance: .
d_gene: TRBD2
j_gene: TRBJ2-3
CDR3aa: CASSEAAGLATDTQYF
CDR3nt: TGTGCCAGCAGTGAAGCTGCGGGACTAGCGACAGATACGCAGTATTTT

v_gene: TRBV24-1
abundance: few
d_gene: TRBD1
j_gene: TRBJ1-2
CDR3aa: CATSDSSGGRGYTF
CDR3nt: TGTGCCACCAGTGATTCGTCAGGGGGCCGGGGCTACACCTTC

v_gene: TRBV9
abundance: .
d_gene: .
j_gene: TRBJ1-6
CDR3aa: CASSVDDSSGSPLHF
CDR3nt: TGTGCCAGCAGCGTAGATGACAGCTCGGGTTCACCCCTCCACTTT

v_gene: TRBV3-1/TRBV3-2
abundance: .
d_gene: .
j_gene: TRBJ2-1
CDR3aa: CASSQVLDEQFF
CDR3nt: TGTGCCAGCAGCCAAGTTCTCGATGAGCAGTTCTTC

v_gene: TRBV5-4
abundance: .
d_gene: .
j_gene: TRBJ2-2
CDR3aa: CASSLALRGIIGELFF
CDR3nt: TGTGCCAGCAGCTTGGCCCTCCGGGGGATAATCGGGGAGCTGTTTTTT

v_gene: TRBV27
abundance: .
d_gene: TRBD1
j_gene: TRBJ1-2
CDR3aa: CASSTRTGTNYGYTF
CDR3nt: TGTGCCAGCAGTACCAGGACAGGGACTAACTATGGCTACACCTTC

v_gene: TRBV19
abundance: .
d_gene: .
j_gene: TRBJ2-5
CDR3aa: CASSPGGRPQYF
CDR3nt: TGTGCCAGTAGTCCGGGGGGCCGGCCCCAGTACTTC

v_gene: TRBV19
abundance: .
d_gene: TRBD2
j_gene: TRBJ2-3
CDR3aa: CASSISGLARVTDTQYF
CDR3nt: TGTGCCAGTAGTATCTCAGGACTAGCGCGCGTCACAGATACGCAGTATTTT

v_gene: TRBV5-1
abundance: .
d_gene: .
j_gene: TRBJ2-3
CDR3aa: CASTADPGVITDTQYF
CDR3nt: TGCGCCAGCACTGCCGACCCAGGGGTCATTACAGATACGCAGTATTTT

v_gene: TRBV11-2
abundance: .
d_gene: TRBD2
j_gene: TRBJ2-1
CDR3aa: CASSLASGRNNEQFF
CDR3nt: TGTGCCAGCAGCTTAGCTAGCGGGAGGAACAATGAGCAGTTCTTC

v_gene: TRBV5-6
abundance: .
d_gene: TRBD2
j_gene: TRBJ2-1
CDR3aa: CASSLLSGSHNEQFF
CDR3nt: TGTGCCAGCAGCTTACTAAGCGGGAGCCACAATGAGCAGTTCTTC

v_gene: TRBV6-6
abundance: .
d_gene: .
j_gene: TRBJ1-2
CDR3aa: CASSSRYGYTF
CDR3nt: TGTGCCAGCAGTTCTCGGTATGGCTACACCTTC

v_gene: TRBV29-1
abundance: .
d_gene: TRBD2
j_gene: TRBJ2-5
CDR3aa: CSVGGGSTQETQYF
CDR3nt: TGCAGCGTTGGGGGCGGGAGCACCCAAGAGACCCAGTACTTC

v_gene: TRBV7-2
abundance: .
d_gene: TRBD1
j_gene: TRBJ2-7
CDR3aa: CASSPHRGHEQYF
CDR3nt: TGTGCCAGCAGCCCCCACAGGGGGCACGAGCAGTACTTC

v_gene: TRBV6-1
abundance: once
d_gene: TRBD1
j_gene: TRBJ1-2
CDR3aa: CASSEERQGINYGYTF
CDR3nt: TGTGCCAGCAGTGAGGAACGACAGGGTATTAACTATGGCTACACCTTC

v_gene: TRBV19
abundance: .
d_gene: TRBD2
j_gene: TRBJ2-6
CDR3aa: CASRLHAQIPSGSSISGANVLTF
CDR3nt: TGTGCCAGTAGACTTCATGCACAGATCCCTAGCGGGAGTTCGATCTCTGGGGCCAACGTCCTGACTTTC

v_gene: TRBV5-4
abundance: .
d_gene: TRBD2
j_gene: TRBJ2-1
CDR3aa: CASKAAGAGGYNEQFF
CDR3nt: TGTGCCAGTAAAGCAGCCGGGGCGGGGGGTTACAATGAGCAGTTCTTC

v_gene: TRBV7-9
abundance: .
d_gene: TRBD1
j_gene: TRBJ2-3
CDR3aa: CASSLLGQKNTDTQYF
CDR3nt: TGTGCCAGCAGCTTACTGGGACAGAAGAACACAGATACGCAGTATTTT

v_gene: TRBV15
abundance: .
d_gene: TRBD1
j_gene: TRBJ2-7
CDR3aa: CATSRPGQNYEQYF
CDR3nt: TGTGCCACCAGCAGACCGGGACAGAACTACGAGCAGTACTTC

v_gene: TRBV5-1
abundance: .
d_gene: .
j_gene: TRBJ2-7
CDR3aa: CASSEAGGSYEQYF
CDR3nt: TGCGCCAGCAGCGAAGCGGGTGGGTCCTACGAGCAGTACTTC

v_gene: TRBV4-1
abundance: .
d_gene: .
j_gene: TRBJ1-3
CDR3aa: CASSPVGNTIYF
CDR3nt: TGCGCCAGCAGCCCAGTAGGAAACACCATATATTTT

v_gene: TRBV7-6
abundance: .
d_gene: .
j_gene: TRBJ2-1
CDR3aa: CASSPQGGGYNEQFF
CDR3nt: TGTGCCAGCAGCCCGCAGGGAGGTGGCTACAATGAGCAGTTCTTC

v_gene: TRBV7-9
abundance: once
d_gene: .
j_gene: TRBJ2-2
CDR3aa: CASSLVEDTGELFF
CDR3nt: TGTGCCAGCAGCTTAGTAGAGGACACCGGGGAGCTGTTTTTT

v_gene: TRBV3-1/TRBV3-2
abundance: .
d_gene: .
j_gene: TRBJ2-4
CDR3aa: CASSQDRSDIQYF
CDR3nt: TGTGCCAGCAGCCAAGATAGGAGTGACATTCAGTACTTC

v_gene: TRBV5-1
abundance: .
d_gene: .
j_gene: TRBJ2-5
CDR3aa: CASSSPLQETQYF
CDR3nt: TGCGCCAGCAGCTCTCCACTCCAAGAGACCCAGTACTTC

v_gene: TRBV7-8
abundance: .
d_gene: .
j_gene: TRBJ1-5
CDR3aa: CASSLGGASNQPQHF
CDR3nt: TGTGCCAGCAGCTTAGGCGGGGCTAGCAATCAGCCCCAGCATTTT

v_gene: TRBV19
abundance: .
d_gene: TRBD1
j_gene: TRBJ1-5
CDR3aa: CASSVDRGVQPQHF
CDR3nt: TGTGCCAGTAGTGTCGACAGGGGGGTTCAGCCCCAGCATTTT

v_gene: TRBV7-9
abundance: .
d_gene: TRBD1
j_gene: TRBJ1-2
CDR3aa: CASSLVSGGNYGYTF
CDR3nt: TGTGCCAGCAGCTTAGTTTCAGGGGGAAATTATGGCTACACCTTC

v_gene: TRBV5-5
abundance: once
d_gene: TRBD2
j_gene: TRBJ2-7
CDR3aa: CASSNLAGAAYEQYF
CDR3nt: TGTGCCAGCAGCAATCTAGCGGGAGCCGCCTACGAGCAGTACTTC

v_gene: TRBV25-1
abundance: .
d_gene: .
j_gene: TRBJ2-5
CDR3aa: CASSLSGGRLETQYF
CDR3nt: TGTGCCAGCAGTCTTTCTGGAGGACGGTTGGAGACCCAGTACTTC

v_gene: TRBV28
abundance: .
d_gene: TRBD2
j_gene: TRBJ2-7
CDR3aa: CASSPTSGYEQYF
CDR3nt: TGTGCCAGCAGTCCGACTAGCGGATACGAGCAGTACTTC

v_gene: TRBV18
abundance: .
d_gene: .
j_gene: TRBJ1-1
CDR3aa: CASSAQVQRTEAFF
CDR3nt: TGTGCCAGCTCAGCACAGGTTCAGCGGACTGAAGCTTTCTTT

v_gene: TRBV15
abundance: .
d_gene: .
j_gene: TRBJ1-6
CDR3aa: CATSSGTRINRISPLHF
CDR3nt: TGTGCCACCAGCAGCGGGACAAGAATAAATCGCATCTCACCCCTCCACTTT

v_gene: TRBV18
abundance: .
d_gene: TRBD1
j_gene: TRBJ1-5
CDR3aa: CASSPGQVDQPQHF
CDR3nt: TGTGCCAGCTCACCCGGACAGGTCGATCAGCCCCAGCATTTT